The 24 T cell receptor beta chains below come from one sample, sequenced in a study of T cells of healthy individuals. TCRdb used MiXCR to reprocess the 5' RACE reads, holding one entry per CDR3 protein. The repertoire consists of 60,000 to 80,000 distinct CDR3 sequences, with around 16% occurring once and the leading ten covering around 4.6%. Every receptor here comes from a human donor in good health.

This clonotype was detected many times. The rearrangement uses TRBV20-1 and TRBJ2-1, with 7 bases identical to TRBD2. This CDR3 is 18 amino acids long. In germline, CDR1 is DFQATT, CDR2 SNEGSKA (reference sequence). With V trimmed by 5 bases and J by 2 bases, 18 bases remained unmatched. The DNA for the CDR3 is TGCAGTGCTCCAAAGGGACTAAGCTCACACCCTACCTACAATGAGCAGTTCTTC. As protein: CSAPKGLSSHPTYNEQFF.

The rearrangement joins TRBV7-9 to TRBJ2-1; no clear D. Germline assignment: CDR1 SEHNR and CDR2 FQNEAQ (reference sequence). This CDR3 contains 14 residues. The V end lost 7 bases, the J end lost 0 bases, and 10 bases lay between the germline ends. The CDR3 DNA follows: TGTGCCAGCAACGTACAGCACTCCTACAATGAGCAGTTCTTC. Encoded protein: CASNVQHSYNEQFF.

This clonotype was found many times. The chain joins TRBV6-6 to TRBJ1-1, with a possible D match to TRBD1 (6 bases). CDR3 size: 19 residues. The germline CDR1 and CDR2 sequences are MNHNY and SVGAGI (reference sequence). The germline V and J ends were trimmed by 0 bases and 4 bases, with 24 bases remaining between them. The CDR3 region has the DNA TGTGCCAGCAGTTACTCACCCGGGACACTAAGGGCCTCGAGCACTGAAGCTTTCTTT. This codes for CASSYSPGTLRASSTEAFF.

This clonotype was recorded many times. The chain recombines TRBV5-1 with TRBJ2-1, with D perhaps matching TRBD2 (6 bases). V shed 7 bases and J shed 6 bases, with 14 bases lying between them. This CDR3 spans 13 amino acids. Germline assignment: CDR1 SGHRS and CDR2 YFSETQ. The CDR3 reads CASEDGTFNEQFF. The CDR3 bases are TGCGCCAGCGAGGACGGGACTTTCAATGAGCAGTTCTTC.

The sample holds many counts of this clonotype. V gene TRBV6-5 combines with J gene TRBJ2-1; D is perhaps TRBD2 (5 bases). The V gene's germline CDR1 is MNHEY and CDR2 SVGAGI. The CDR3 has 13 residues. Trimming stripped 0 bases from V and 7 bases from J, with 7 bases between. CDR3 nucleotide sequence: TGTGCCAGCAGTTACTCGACGGGGAATGAGCAGTTCTTC. Protein sequence: CASSYSTGNEQFF.

This chain joins TRBV6-2 or TRBV6-3 and TRBJ2-7, with 10 nucleotides matching TRBD1. The CDR3 covers 15 residues. Germline loops: CDR1 MNHEY, CDR2 SVGEGT. The junction had 12 bases not matched to a gene; V was cut back by 6 bases and J by 7 bases. CDR3 in DNA: TGTGCCAGCAGGGAGGGACAGGGGTTAACAGGAGAGCAGTACTTC. Translating gives CASREGQGLTGEQYF.

This clonotype occurred a few times. This chain connects TRBV20-1 to TRBJ2-3; 8 bases match TRBD2. The V segment lost 5 bases and the J segment 15 bases; nucleotides outside the gene matches: 10. Germline lookup yields CDR1 DFQATT and CDR2 SNEGSKA (reference sequence). This CDR3 comprises 11 residues. The CDR3, as DNA: TGCAGTGCTCGGGGGGGGGTACCCTTTTATTTT. Its protein is CSARGGVPFYF.

The chain employs TRBV5-5 and TRBJ1-2, with D maybe TRBD1 (6 bases). Germline CDR1 SGHKS, CDR2 YYEKEE (reference sequence). With 0 bases removed from V and 3 bases from J, the gap between germline ends came to 12 bases. There are 15 residues in the CDR3. The CDR3 loop is CASSLAGGLDYGYTF. Written as DNA, the CDR3 is TGTGCCAGCAGCTTGGCGGGGGGGCTCGACTATGGCTACACCTTC.

J is TRBJ2-1 and V is TRBV20-1, with 10 bases aligning to TRBD2. V lost 6 bases and J lost 8; bases outside the gene matches: 10. The CDR3 is 14 amino acids. Germline CDR1 and CDR2: DFQATT and SNEGSKA (reference sequence). CDR3 amino acids: CSAKRGGPGDEQFF. Here the CDR3 DNA reads TGCAGTGCCAAGCGGGGGGGCCCCGGGGATGAGCAGTTCTTC.

The chain is built from TRBV28 and TRBJ2-1; D may be TRBD1 or TRBD2 (5 bases each). The CDR3 consists of 15 residues. Germline V gene lookup returns CDR1 MDHEN and CDR2 SYDVKM. Trimming took 3 bases from V and 6 from J, leaving 15 bases between them. The CDR3 nucleotides are TGTGCCAGCAGTTTTTCTCGGGGCCGGGGCAATGAGCAGTTCTTC. This encodes CASSFSRGRGNEQFF. The full variable domain, with the rest looked up from reference TRBV28 and TRBJ2-1, is DVKVTQSSRYLVKRTGEKVFLECVQDMDHENMFWYRQDPGLGLRLIYFSYDVKMKEKGDIPEGYSVSREKKERFSLILESASTNQTSMYLCASSFSRGRGNEQFFGPGTRLTVL.

This clonotype was recorded at least ten times. J is TRBJ2-3 and V is TRBV6-2 or TRBV6-3; possibly TRBD2 for D (5 bases). This CDR3 region has 15 residues. Per germline, CDR1 MNHEY and CDR2 SVGEGT. V lost 5 bases, J lost 0 bases, and 12 bases lay in between. CDR3 coding DNA: TGTGCCAGCAGTGACCGACTATCTAGCACAGATACGCAGTATTTT. This codes for CASSDRLSSTDTQYF.

This clonotype showed up many times. The chain is built from TRBV29-1 and TRBJ2-7, with unresolved D. Germline V gene lookup returns CDR1 SQVTM and CDR2 ANQGSEA. Trimming took off 0 bases at V and 6 bases at J, with 9 bases between the two ends. The CDR3 loop spans 12 amino acids. The CDR3: CSVEDGSLEQYF. In DNA form, the CDR3 reads TGCAGCGTTGAAGACGGGTCTCTCGAGCAGTACTTC.

This sequence joins TRBV18 and TRBJ1-4, with 9 nucleotides matching TRBD1. Per the germline V gene, CDR1 is KGHSH and CDR2 is LQKENI. With 6 bases clipped from V and 7 bases from J, the junction kept 9 bases outside the gene matches. CDR3 size: 15 residues. The CDR3 sequence is CASSRRDRESEKLFF. The CDR3 DNA sequence: TGTGCCAGCTCCCGACGGGACAGGGAAAGTGAAAAACTGTTTTTT.

This clonotype came up many times. The chain has TRBV5-5 and TRBJ2-7; D perhaps matches TRBD2 (5 bases). The ends were cut back, 2 bases at V and 2 bases at J, with 17 bases in the middle. The CDR3 extends over 16 amino acids. Germline values: CDR1 SGHKS, CDR2 YYEKEE (reference sequence). CDR3 DNA: TGTGCCAGCAGCTTTTTCCTAGCTACTCGGACCTACGAGCAGTACTTC. Amino acid sequence: CASSFFLATRTYEQYF.

The chain recombines TRBV10-3 with TRBJ1-1, with TRBD1 identical over 7 bases. V lost 2 bases, J lost 5 bases, and 5 bases stayed unmatched. CDR1 is ENHRY, CDR2 SYGVKD, per germline. The CDR3 sequence is 14 residues long. Here the CDR3 DNA reads TGTGCCATCAGTGAGGACAGGGCCGGTACTGAAGCTTTCTTT. Its translation is CAISEDRAGTEAFF.

This clonotype has a handful of counts. This chain joins TRBV6-1 and TRBJ1-1; maybe TRBD1 (6 bases). Germline V CDR1 and CDR2: MNHNS, SASEGT. Between the trimmed V and J ends, which lost 5 bases and 3 bases, there was a span of 10 bases. The CDR3 contains 13 residues. Here the CDR3 reads CASSQGWDTEAFF. The CDR3 DNA reads TGTGCCAGCAGTCAGGGGTGGGACACTGAAGCTTTCTTT.

A remark on this clonotype: This may come from a read error, since a much larger clone is one base off. J is TRBJ2-5 and V is TRBV3-1; 8 positions agree with TRBD1. Germline V gives CDR1 LGHDT, CDR2 YNNKEL (reference sequence). CDR3 length: 15 amino acids. The junction had 8 bases not matched to a gene; V was cut back by 1 base and J by 7 bases. CDR3 nucleotide sequence: TGTGCCAGCAGCCAAGGTCGGACAGGGACAGGGACCCAGTACTTC. Translated: CASSQGRTGTGTQYF.

There are a few counts of this clonotype. The CDR3 region is CASSWGHTYEQYF. For the CDR3, the DNA is TGCGCCAGCAGCTGGGGACACACTTACGAGCAGTACTTC. The chain links TRBV5-1 to TRBJ2-7, with D possibly TRBD1 on 6 matching bases. Germline-derived CDR1 and CDR2 are SGHRS and YFSETQ. The CDR3 totals 13 residues. Trimming took 3 bases from V and 4 from J, leaving 11 bases between them.

In the case of this clonotype: This CDR3 is missing its conserved last phenylalanine or tryptophan, likely due to a read error. The chain has TRBV3-1 and TRBJ2-3; a possible D gene is TRBD2 (5 bases). Germline V gene lookup returns CDR1 LGHDT and CDR2 YNNKEL (reference sequence). The ends were cut back, 1 base at V and 6 bases at J, with 8 bases in the middle. This CDR3 is built from 13 residues. CDR3 bases: TGTGCCAGCAGCCAAGGGAGGTTGGATACGCAGTATTAT. It encodes CASSQGRLDTQYY.

The gene calls are TRBV7-8 and TRBJ2-1; 8 nucleotides line up with TRBD1. Germline loops: CDR1 SGHVS, CDR2 FQNEAQ. The CDR3 has 16 residues. Trimming took 3 bases from V and 4 from J; bases not matched to a gene: 8. This CDR3 is CASSLGTGPGYNEQFF. The CDR3 DNA sequence: TGTGCCAGCAGCTTGGGGACAGGTCCCGGGTACAATGAGCAGTTCTTC. The whole variable domain, remainder taken from reference TRBV7-8 and TRBJ2-1, is GAGVSQSPRYKVAKRGQDVALRCDPISGHVSLFWYQQALGQGPEFLTYFQNEAQLDKSGLPSDRFFAERPEGSVSTLKIQRTQQEDSAVYLCASSLGTGPGYNEQFFGPGTRLTVL.

This clonotype was observed at least ten times. The V gene is TRBV11-1, the J gene TRBJ1-1, with 9 bases lining up with TRBD1. The J segment lost 7 bases and the V segment lost 0 bases, leaving 6 bases of the junction unmatched. The germline V gene has CDR1 SGHAT and CDR2 FQDESV (reference sequence). The CDR3 is made up of 15 amino acids. CDR3 sequence reads: CASSLAQGAFGEAFF. The CDR3 coding sequence is TGTGCCAGCAGCTTAGCACAGGGGGCTTTTGGTGAAGCTTTCTTT.

The sample holds a few counts of this clonotype. The chain joins TRBV6-4 to TRBJ2-3, with D uncertain. V dropped 0 bases and J dropped 8 bases, with 6 bases sitting between them. Germline CDR1 MRHNA, CDR2 SNTAGT. The CDR3 is 12 amino acids. DNA of the CDR3: TGTGCCAGCAGTGACTCTGGTTCTACGCAGTATTTT. Protein sequence: CASSDSGSTQYF.

This clonotype was counted at least ten times. The chain couples TRBV7-2 to TRBJ2-2, with D hard to call. Deletions cut 5 bases from V and 9 bases from J, with 7 bases between. The germline V gene encodes CDR1 SGHTA and CDR2 FQGNSA. The CDR3 runs to 11 residues. CDR3 in amino acids: CASSPAWELFF. CDR3 sequence (DNA): TGTGCCAGCAGCCCCGCCTGGGAGCTGTTTTTT.

This clonotype showed up just a few times. The rearrangement joins TRBV27 to TRBJ1-5, with 7 bases matching TRBD1. This CDR3 comprises 16 residues. The germline V gene encodes CDR1 MNHEY and CDR2 SMNVEV (reference sequence). Trimming removed 6 bases from V and 0 bases from J; junction bases left unmatched: 8. The CDR3 is CASRFTGAYSNQPQHF. CDR3 DNA sequence: TGTGCCAGCAGATTTACAGGGGCCTATAGCAATCAGCCCCAGCATTTT.